The source of this T cell receptor beta chain is a study of control samples from healthy donors and cancer patients. Sequencing was performed with immunoSEQ multiplex PCR; in TCRdb, only in-frame clones are kept and a portion is missing. The sample records around 130,000 clones, about 90% being singletons. Comments on this clone: Other DNA sequences within the sample encode an identical CDR3.

This clonotype was sampled from a man in his forties or fifties in good health. Sequenced: blood.

The CDR3 loop reads CAISAQLSGNTIYF. CDR3 nucleotide sequence: TGTGCCATCAGTGCACAGCTCTCTGGAAACACCATATATTTT. V gene TRBV10-3 combines with J gene TRBJ1-3, with unresolved D. The CDR3 runs to 14 residues. Trimming shortened V by 4 bases and J by 0 bases, and 7 bases separated the two germline ends. The germline CDR1 and CDR2 sequences are ENHRY and SYGVKD.